Below, 5 T cell receptor beta chains from the same sample are listed, as sequenced in a study of human versus mouse CDR3 diversity and MHC coevolution. Clones were sequenced by immunoSEQ multiplex PCR, and TCRdb holds only the in-frame ones, with some missing. Among some 60,000 clones listed, roughly 93% were seen once. Sequences were obtained from naive CD4+ T cells from blood. The subset was: CD45RO-negative CD62L-positive naive CD4 T cells. These receptors originate from a person aged 55-75 years in good health.

This clone was seen a few times. V is TRBV28 and J is TRBJ1-4, with 7 nucleotides matching TRBD1. CDR3 length: 16 amino acids. With 3 bases clipped from V and 6 bases from J, the junction kept 10 bases outside the gene matches. Germline V gene lookup returns CDR1 MDHEN and CDR2 SYDVKM. The CDR3 DNA follows: TGTGCCAGCAGTTTTCCAGGGGGTGTAGTCGATGAAAAACTGTTTTTT. Translation: CASSFPGGVVDEKLFF.

This chain links TRBV7-6 with TRBJ1-2; tentatively, D is TRBD1 (6 bases). V lost 5 bases, J lost 4 bases, and 11 bases lay in between. CDR1 is SGHVS and CDR2 is FNYEAQ in the germline V gene. This CDR3 has 13 residues. CDR3 DNA sequence: TGTGCCAGCAGCCCCCAGGGGATCTATGGCTACACCTTC. Translating gives CASSPQGIYGYTF.

The J gene is TRBJ2-3, the V gene TRBV18; TRBD1 aligns across 8 bases. The trim removed 4 bases at V and 4 bases at J, leaving 4 bases unmatched. CDR1 and CDR2 (germline): KGHSH, LQKENI. The CDR3 loop spans 14 amino acids. The CDR3 DNA reads as TGTGCCAGCTCACAAGGACAGGGCCCAGATACGCAGTATTTT. The encoded protein is CASSQGQGPDTQYF.

CDR3 DNA: TGCGCCAGCAGCTCCGAGCCTAGCGGGAAAGGAAATACGCAGTATTTT. Protein sequence: CASSSEPSGKGNTQYF. The chain couples TRBV5-1 to TRBJ2-3; the match to TRBD2 covers 9 bases. The length of the CDR3 is 16 residues. The V gene's germline CDR1 is SGHRS and CDR2 YFSETQ. With V trimmed by 3 bases and J by 7 bases, 12 bases remained unmatched. Drawing the rest from reference TRBV5-1 and TRBJ2-3, the complete variable domain is KAGVTQTPRYLIKTRGQQVTLSCSPISGHRSVSWYQQTPGQGLQFLFEYFSETQRNKGNFPGRFSGRQFSNSRSEMNVSTLELGDSALYLCASSSEPSGKGNTQYFGPGTRLTVL.

This clone was found a few times. The chain has TRBV10-3 and TRBJ2-7; TRBD1 is a possible D gene (5 bases). Germline V lookup: CDR1 ENHRY, CDR2 SYGVKD. V was shortened by 6 bases and J by 3 bases, with 12 bases between the two germline ends. This CDR3 contains 13 residues. The DNA for the CDR3 is TGTGCCATCAGCCCAGGGTTTGACTACGAGCAGTACTTC. Protein: CAISPGFDYEQYF.